This TCR beta chain was obtained from a study of T cell responses to AZD1222 COVID-19 vaccine. Assay: immunoSEQ multiplex PCR; the TCRdb copy retains only in-frame clones and omits some. The sample carries over 100,000 clones, 91% recorded once. The germline V gene has CDR1 SNHLY and CDR2 FYNNEI. This CDR3 comprises 12 residues. The V end lost 6 bases, the J end lost 5 bases, and 10 bases lay between the germline ends. With regard to this clone: Its antigen is not known.

Whole-study findings and limits: Samples come after the peak T cell response, not at day 14. Vaccine-associated CD4 TCRs ranged over spike, dominating at 160-218 and 743-854. Spike-specific TCR breadth and depth rose after two AZD1222 doses. Donor demographics were predominantly white British with a female majority; clonal diversity may be underestimated.

This sequence joins TRBV2 and TRBJ2-5; the D gene is possibly TRBD1 (5 bases). This clonotype was obtained from an adult in good health. The specimen comprised peripheral blood, sampled on day 0 of AZD1222 vaccination. CDR3 nucleotides: TGTGCCAGCAGGGAAAGGGGTGAGACCCAGTACTTC. This codes for CASRERGETQYF.